The rows below give T cell receptor beta chains drawn from one sample of a study of shared T cell receptors in the human thymus. Sequencing used immunoSEQ multiplex PCR; TCRdb keeps in-frame clones, though not all of them. The sample has roughly 550,000 clones, 70% to 80% seen once. This sample also appeared in a second study, on human thymus T cells.

The material sequenced was thymocytes. These receptors were taken from a boy in the first two years of life with a congenital heart defect. The CDR3 runs from the conserved cysteine through the conserved F or W. Fields, in order: clone size, J gene, D gene, V gene, CDR3 DNA, CDR3 protein. The D gene is left open where the match is weak. Some rows mark clone size as missing; the rest say once, few, many or name a class of expanded clone.

size: once; J: TRBJ1-5; D: NA; V: TRBV6-6; DNA: TGTGCCAGCAGTTACAGGAGGGGCGCCAGGCAGCCCCAGCATTTT; CDR3: CASSYRRGARQPQHF
size: NA; J: TRBJ2-7; D: TRBD1; V: TRBV6-1; DNA: TGTGCCAGCAGTGGGGGACAGGGGGGAAACGAGCAGTACTTC; CDR3: CASSGGQGGNEQYF
size: NA; J: TRBJ1-5; D: TRBD1; V: TRBV12-5; DNA: TGTGCTAGTGGTTTGGTACCCCCACTCAGGACAGGGGGCAATCAGCCCCAGCATTTT; CDR3: CASGLVPPLRTGGNQPQHF
size: NA; J: TRBJ2-3; D: TRBD2; V: TRBV7-9; DNA: TGTGCCAGCAGCTTAACAGCGGGAGGCCGATATTTT; CDR3: CASSLTAGGRYF
size: NA; J: TRBJ2-7; D: TRBD1; V: TRBV6-1; DNA: TGTGCCAGCGTCCGGGACAGGGTCGAGCAGTACTTC; CDR3: CASVRDRVEQYF
size: few; J: TRBJ2-1; D: TRBD1; V: TRBV27; DNA: TGTGCCAGCAGGGGGATCGGACAGGGCGGGATTGATGAGCAGTTCTTC; CDR3: CASRGIGQGGIDEQFF
size: NA; J: TRBJ2-3; D: TRBD2; V: TRBV9; DNA: TGTGCCAGCAGCGTAGCTACATGGGGGGGGACAGATACGCAGTATTTT; CDR3: CASSVATWGGTDTQYF
size: NA; J: TRBJ1-2; D: TRBD1; V: TRBV10-3; DNA: TGTGCCATCAGTGATAGGGGCGGGACAGGGGATTCCTATGGCTACACCTTC; CDR3: CAISDRGGTGDSYGYTF
size: NA; J: TRBJ2-7; D: NA; V: TRBV27; DNA: TGTGCCAGCAGTGCCCTCGAGGCGACCTACGAGCAGTACTTC; CDR3: CASSALEATYEQYF
size: NA; J: TRBJ1-3; D: NA; V: TRBV6-1; DNA: TGTGCCAGCAGTGAAGAGTGGAGGGGAAGAGTCTCTGGAAACACCATATATTTT; CDR3: CASSEEWRGRVSGNTIYF
size: NA; J: TRBJ2-7; D: TRBD2; V: TRBV28; DNA: TGTGCTCACGATTCGAGGGGCGCGGGCGGGAGGGACTCCTACGAGCAGTACTTC; CDR3: CAHDSRGAGGRDSYEQYF
size: NA; J: TRBJ1-2; D: TRBD1; V: TRBV5-1; DNA: TGCGCCAGCAGCCCGGCGAAGGGGGCGAGATTTCACTATGGCTACACCTTC; CDR3: CASSPAKGARFHYGYTF
size: NA; J: TRBJ2-2; D: TRBD2; V: TRBV9; DNA: TGTGCCAGCAGCCCCAACGTCCGGCTAGCGGGAGTGTCTTGGACCGGGGAGCTGTTTTTT; CDR3: CASSPNVRLAGVSWTGELFF
size: NA; J: TRBJ1-3; D: NA; V: TRBV5-1; DNA: TGCGCCAGCAGCTTGGGCGGCGGGGAGGTATATTTT; CDR3: CASSLGGGEVYF
size: few; J: TRBJ2-2; D: TRBD2; V: TRBV28; DNA: TGTGCCAGCACCCGCGGGGGGACTAGCGGGATGATAGTCCATAAAACGAACACCGGGGAGCTGTTTTTT; CDR3: CASTRGGTSGMIVHKTNTGELFF
size: NA; J: TRBJ1-2; D: TRBD1; V: TRBV6-6; DNA: TGTGCCAGCAGGCCACGGGACAGGGAGGGAGACTATGGCTACACCTTC; CDR3: CASRPRDREGDYGYTF
size: NA; J: TRBJ1-2; D: TRBD1; V: TRBV9; DNA: TGTGCCAGCGGACAGGGCATAACCTCAAACTATGGCTACACCTTC; CDR3: CASGQGITSNYGYTF
size: NA; J: TRBJ2-7; D: NA; V: TRBV27; DNA: TGTGCCAGCAGTTTATCGTCGGTCCGGGAACTAGCTTACTACGAGCAGTACTTC; CDR3: CASSLSSVRELAYYEQYF